These 28 T cell receptor beta chains came from one sample sequenced in a study of cytomegalovirus exposure and HLA in healthy donors. The PCR contained 60 Vbeta and 13 Jbeta primers. Produced via immunoSEQ multiplex PCR; TCRdb's table is partial and in-frame only. The table records about 160,000 clones, approximately 80% of them present only once. The sample consisted of PBMCs. The source of these receptors is a male donor in good health and CMV-seronegative.

V and J are TRBV5-6 and TRBJ1-3; TRBD1 matches 8 bases. The ends lost 0 bases at V and 6 bases at J; junction bases unmatched: 2. The CDR3 runs 14 residues. The germline V gene has CDR1 SGHDT and CDR2 YYEEEE. The CDR3 DNA is TGTGCCAGCAGCTTGGTTCAGGGGGCAAACACCATATATTTT. Residues: CASSLVQGANTIYF.

V is TRBV7-2 and J is TRBJ2-3; 12 positions match TRBD2. The CDR3 has 15 residues. Looked up from germline, CDR1 is SGHTA and CDR2 is FQGNSA. With V trimmed by 3 bases and J by 5 bases, 3 bases remained unmatched. The CDR3 region is CASSFASGGVDTQYF. CDR3 DNA sequence: TGTGCCAGCAGCTTCGCTAGCGGGGGGGTAGATACGCAGTATTTT.

The V gene is TRBV7-6, the J gene TRBJ2-1; 10 nucleotides line up with TRBD2. In germline, CDR1 is SGHVS, CDR2 FNYEAQ. Trimming removed 5 bases from V and 9 bases from J; junction bases left unmatched: 7. This CDR3 has 14 residues. The CDR3, as DNA: TGTGCCAGCAGCGCCGTAGCGGGAGGAATTGAGCAGTTCTTC. It specifies CASSAVAGGIEQFF.

The J gene is TRBJ2-1, the V gene TRBV6-5; D gene uncertain. The germline V gene has CDR1 MNHEY and CDR2 SVGAGI. The CDR3 runs 14 residues. V was pared by 0 bases and J by 4 bases, with 7 bases between. CDR3 residues: CASSYSTIYNEQFF. The CDR3 coding sequence is TGTGCCAGCAGTTACTCCACAATTTACAATGAGCAGTTCTTC.

The chain joins TRBV25-1 to TRBJ2-7; D gene unclear. The V end lost 1 base, the J end lost 0 bases, and 7 bases lay between the germline ends. Germline loops: CDR1 MGHDK, CDR2 SYGVNS. The CDR3 loop spans 14 amino acids. The CDR3 DNA follows: TGTGCCAGCAGTGAATCCCAGGTCTCCTACGAGCAGTACTTC. This encodes CASSESQVSYEQYF.

DNA of the CDR3: TGTGCCAGTCGGGACAGGGGGCACGGCTACACCTTC. Residues: CASRDRGHGYTF. The V call is TRBV25-1, the J call TRBJ1-2; 12 nucleotides agree with TRBD1. Trimming took 9 bases from V and 8 from J; bases not matched to a gene: 4. Germline V gives CDR1 MGHDK, CDR2 SYGVNS. The CDR3 runs 12 residues.

CDR3 in amino acids: CASRVSSPGDTQYF. In DNA, the CDR3 is TGCGCCAGCAGAGTCTCATCTCCCGGGGATACGCAGTATTTT. The chain couples TRBV5-1 to TRBJ2-3; D ambiguous. Germline V gene lookup returns CDR1 SGHRS and CDR2 YFSETQ. The CDR3 contains 14 residues. V shed 5 bases and J shed 6 bases, with 16 bases lying between them.

The rearrangement joins TRBV18 to TRBJ1-2, with D unclear. Germline loops: CDR1 KGHSH, CDR2 LQKENI. This CDR3 region has 11 residues. Between the trimmed V and J ends, which lost 5 bases and 5 bases, there was a span of 6 bases. The CDR3 protein is CASSAEYGYTF. DNA of the CDR3: TGTGCCAGCTCAGCGGAATATGGCTACACCTTC.

CDR3 protein: CASSLVSNTGELFF. In nucleotides, the CDR3 is TGCGCCAGCAGCTTGGTCTCTAACACCGGGGAGCTGTTTTTT. V is TRBV5-1 and J is TRBJ2-2; D remains unclear. The CDR3 consists of 14 residues. Germline V gene lookup returns CDR1 SGHRS and CDR2 YFSETQ. V was cut by 0 bases and J by 2 bases, with 5 bases left in between.

This chain joins TRBV9 and TRBJ1-2; 7 positions match TRBD1. V lost 4 bases to trimming and J lost 8 bases; unmatched junction nucleotides: 8. The length of the CDR3 is 13 residues. Germline V lookup: CDR1 SGDLS, CDR2 YYNGEE. CDR3 amino acids: CASSTGQLWGYTF. The CDR3 nucleotides are TGTGCCAGCAGCACGGGACAGCTCTGGGGCTACACCTTC. Filled out from reference TRBV9 and TRBJ1-2, the complete variable domain reads DSGVTQTPKHLITATGQRVTLRCSPRSGDLSVYWYQQSLDQGLQFLIQYYNGEERAKGNILERFSAQQFPDLHSELNLSSLELGDSALYFCASSTGQLWGYTFGSGTRLTVV.

V gene TRBV10-3 combines with J gene TRBJ1-4; D is perhaps TRBD1 (5 bases). The germline V gene has CDR1 ENHRY and CDR2 SYGVKD. CDR3 length: 14 residues. V shed 6 bases and J shed 8 bases, with 16 bases lying between them. CDR3 DNA: TGTGCCATCAGAGACAGCGCGCGTGGAGAAAAACTGTTTTTT. Translating it yields CAIRDSARGEKLFF.

This clone was recorded only once. The chain couples TRBV19 to TRBJ1-1; 8 nucleotides align to TRBD1. The junction had 9 bases not matched to a gene; V was cut back by 0 bases and J by 6 bases. Germline lookup yields CDR1 LNHDA and CDR2 SQIVND (reference sequence). The CDR3 consists of 16 residues. DNA for the CDR3: TGTGCCAGTAGTATAGATGCAGGGGGCGCGAAGGCTGAAGCTTTCTTT. Its translation is CASSIDAGGAKAEAFF.

This chain links TRBV28 with TRBJ2-7, with TRBD1 identical over 10 bases. The germline gives CDR1 MDHEN, CDR2 SYDVKM. The V gene end was trimmed by 6 bases and the J gene end by 0 bases; junction bases not matched to a gene: 11. The CDR3 extends over 17 amino acids. The CDR3 region is CASRPGQGETSSYEQYF. In nucleotides, the CDR3 is TGTGCCAGCAGACCAGGACAGGGGGAGACCTCCTCCTACGAGCAGTACTTC.

The chain carries TRBV4-3 and TRBJ2-1; 12 nucleotides align to TRBD2. The CDR3 is made up of 15 amino acids. CDR1 and CDR2 (germline): LGHNA, YSLEER. Unmatched junction bases numbered 10, after V lost 7 bases and J lost 9 bases. CDR3 coding DNA: TGCGCCAGCAAACTCGGACTAGCGGGGACGGGTGAGCAGTTCTTC. It yields the protein CASKLGLAGTGEQFF.

The chain carries TRBV5-4 and TRBJ2-7, with D tentatively TRBD2 (6 bases). The length of the CDR3 is 13 residues. Trimming cost V 2 bases and J 4 bases, with 10 bases left between them. Germline values: CDR1 SGHNT, CDR2 YYREEE (reference sequence). The CDR3 protein is CASSLGGTYEQYF. For the CDR3, the DNA is TGTGCCAGCAGCTTAGGAGGGACTTACGAGCAGTACTTC.

A remark on this clone: At one of its ends the junction is not consistent with the germline gene, which may arise from a read error. Within the sample, other DNA sequences also encode this same CDR3. This chain joins TRBV29-1 and TRBJ1-5; D unclear. The germline CDR1 and CDR2 sequences are SQVTM and ANQGSEA. CDR3 size: 12 residues. CDR3 residues: CSVGESNQPQHF. CDR3 nucleotide sequence: TGTAGCGTTGGGGAGAGCAATCAGCCCCAGCATTTT.

The J gene is TRBJ2-7, the V gene TRBV28, with 10 bases that match TRBD1. Germline trimming cut 3 bases from V and 6 bases from J; bases unmatched to any gene: 11. The CDR3 loop spans 16 amino acids. Germline V gives CDR1 MDHEN, CDR2 SYDVKM. CDR3 protein: CASSFGPAGQGSEQYF. As DNA, the CDR3 is TGTGCCAGCAGTTTTGGCCCAGCGGGACAGGGGAGCGAGCAGTACTTC.

The chain employs TRBV28 and TRBJ2-7, with 9 bases matching TRBD1. V dropped 5 bases and J dropped 4; count of bases not matched to a gene: 6. Germline CDR1 MDHEN, CDR2 SYDVKM. The CDR3 is made up of 14 amino acids. In DNA, the CDR3 is TGTGCCAGCAGTCCCGGGACAGGGAGGTACGAGCAGTACTTC. It is translated as CASSPGTGRYEQYF.

This rearrangement joins TRBV6-5 to TRBJ2-5; 10 bases map to TRBD2. Germline CDR1 reads MNHEY; CDR2 reads SVGAGI. This CDR3 has 14 amino acids. V dropped 10 bases and J dropped 2; count of bases not matched to a gene: 7. The CDR3 DNA reads TGTGCCACGCGCGAGACTAGCGGGCAAGAGACCCAGTACTTC. As protein: CATRETSGQETQYF.

The chain recombines TRBV19 with TRBJ1-5; tentatively, D is TRBD1 (6 bases). Deletions cut 1 base from V and 0 bases from J, with 13 bases between. The CDR3 contains 17 residues. CDR1 and CDR2 from the germline V gene are LNHDA and SQIVND (reference sequence). The CDR3 here is CASSIVAGTHSNQPQHF. As DNA, the CDR3 is TGTGCCAGTAGTATAGTCGCCGGGACACATAGCAATCAGCCCCAGCATTTT.

The chain recombines TRBV5-8 with TRBJ2-2, with 10 bases aligning to TRBD2. Unmatched junction bases numbered 1, after V lost 1 base and J lost 1 base. Germline CDR1 reads SGHTS; CDR2 reads YDEGEE. The CDR3 length is 16 residues. CDR3 DNA: TGTGCCAGCAGCTTGCGACTAGCGGGGAACACCGGGGAGCTGTTTTTT. Its translation is CASSLRLAGNTGELFF.

This chain uses TRBV6-1 with TRBJ2-7; 7 nucleotides agree with TRBD2. Losses at the gene ends were 2 bases for V and 1 base for J; bases not matched to a gene: 8. Germline V gene lookup returns CDR1 MNHNS and CDR2 SASEGT. The CDR3 has 16 amino acids. CDR3 sequence: CASSEKRAGASYEQYF. The CDR3, as DNA: TGTGCCAGCAGTGAAAAGCGGGCGGGAGCATCCTACGAGCAGTACTTC.

This clone has only a few counts. The chain employs TRBV6-1 and TRBJ1-1; 9 bases align to TRBD1. V was pared by 6 bases and J by 11 bases, with 13 bases of the junction left unmatched. Germline V lookup: CDR1 MNHNS, CDR2 SASEGT. This CDR3 contains 14 residues. This CDR3 is CASRHGTGGGRAFF. CDR3 sequence (DNA): TGTGCCAGCAGGCATGGTACAGGGGGCGGAAGGGCTTTCTTT.

The V gene is TRBV28, the J gene TRBJ1-5, with 8 bases fitting TRBD1. There are 16 residues in the CDR3. J gave up 1 base and V 6 bases, and 8 bases lay outside the gene matches. Germline values: CDR1 MDHEN, CDR2 SYDVKM. CDR3 in DNA: TGTGCCAGCAGCTGGGGGACAGGCGGGAGCAATCAGCCCCAGCATTTT. Translating it yields CASSWGTGGSNQPQHF. Variable domain in full (rest from reference TRBV28 and TRBJ1-5): DVKVTQSSRYLVKRTGEKVFLECVQDMDHENMFWYRQDPGLGLRLIYFSYDVKMKEKGDIPEGYSVSREKKERFSLILESASTNQTSMYLCASSWGTGGSNQPQHFGDGTRLSIL.

V and J are TRBV7-9 and TRBJ1-1, with TRBD1 matching over 8 bases. This CDR3 contains 14 residues. CDR1 and CDR2 from the germline V gene are SEHNR and FQNEAQ (reference sequence). The V and J ends lost 4 bases and 1 base, in that order; junction bases with no gene match: 2. The DNA of the CDR3 is TGTGCCAGCAGCTCCGGACAGGGGAACACTGAAGCTTTCTTT. Translated, it gives CASSSGQGNTEAFF.

The chain carries TRBV27 and TRBJ2-5, with D perhaps TRBD2 (6 bases). V lost 4 bases and J 4 bases, leaving 16 bases between the germline ends. Germline V gene sequence: CDR1 MNHEY, CDR2 SMNVEV (reference sequence). The CDR3 totals 15 residues. Written as DNA, the CDR3 is TGTGCCAGCAGTTCGGGGGAATCGTCAACAGAGACCCAGTACTTC. Translation gives CASSSGESSTETQYF.

This rearrangement joins TRBV4-3 to TRBJ2-1; the match to TRBD1 covers 7 bases. There are 16 residues in the CDR3. With 4 bases clipped from V and 5 bases from J, the junction kept 11 bases outside the gene matches. Germline-derived CDR1 and CDR2 are LGHNA and YSLEER. This chain's CDR3 is CASSLLQGGWNNEQFF. Written as DNA, the CDR3 is TGCGCCAGCAGCCTGCTACAAGGGGGCTGGAACAATGAGCAGTTCTTC.

V gene TRBV6-1 combines with J gene TRBJ2-7; TRBD2 might be the D (6 bases). The V gene's germline CDR1 is MNHNS and CDR2 SASEGT. This CDR3 has 15 amino acids. V lost 5 bases to trimming and J lost 0 bases, with 14 bases between them. In DNA, the CDR3 is TGTGCCAGCAGTCCAGAGGACGGGAGCTCCTACGAGCAGTACTTC. Its protein is CASSPEDGSSYEQYF.